Following are 8 T cell receptor beta chains from one sample sequenced in a study of cytomegalovirus exposure and HLA in healthy donors. 60 Vbeta and 13 Jbeta primers were used in PCR. Clones were read by immunoSEQ multiplex PCR, and TCRdb kept only the in-frame ones, dropping some. Among 70,000 or so clones listed, 86% were seen once. Sequencing was done on a sample of PBMCs. The receptors stem from a woman in her twenties or thirties in good health and CMV-seronegative.

Regarding this clone: The junction does not match germline at one end; this may be a read error. This chain connects TRBV15 to TRBJ1-2, with TRBD1 identical over 7 bases. CDR1 and CDR2 (germline): LNHNV, YYDKDF (reference sequence). The CDR3 consists of 16 residues. As DNA, the CDR3 is TGTGCCACCAGCAGAGACCTTTCCGACAGGGCGTATGGCTACCCCTTC. Amino acids: CATSRDLSDRAYGYPF.

The chain couples TRBV11-2 to TRBJ2-7, with TRBD1 as a possible D gene (6 bases). The CDR3 spans 12 residues. The germline V gene has CDR1 SGHAT and CDR2 FQNNGV. Trimming shortened V by 4 bases and J by 4 bases, and 8 bases separated the two germline ends. The CDR3 sequence: CASSSQGYEQYF. CDR3 DNA: TGTGCCAGCAGCTCGCAGGGGTACGAGCAGTACTTC.

The chain recombines TRBV5-1 with TRBJ2-1; TRBD2 matches 11 bases. CDR1 and CDR2 (germline): SGHRS, YFSETQ. There are 16 residues in the CDR3. V lost 4 bases, J lost 2 bases, and 5 bases stayed unmatched. CDR3 coding DNA: TGCGCCAGCAGCCCAACACTAGCGGGAGCCTACAATGAGCAGTTCTTC. The encoded protein is CASSPTLAGAYNEQFF.

The rearrangement uses TRBV15 and TRBJ2-1, with 15 bases aligning to TRBD2. V shed 0 bases and J 7 bases; nucleotides not matched to a gene: 4. The CDR3 is 17 amino acids. Germline V gene data show CDR1 as LNHNV and CDR2 as YYDKDF (reference sequence). CDR3 region: CATSRDYGTSGGNEQFF. The CDR3 DNA reads TGTGCCACCAGCAGAGATTATGGGACTAGCGGGGGGAATGAGCAGTTCTTC.

The V and J genes are TRBV28 and TRBJ2-1; D is possibly TRBD2 (6 bases). The CDR3 is 13 amino acids. Trimming took 3 bases from V and 7 from J, leaving 10 bases between them. CDR1 is MDHEN, CDR2 SYDVKM, per germline. The CDR3 region is CASSLGTPNEQFF. The CDR3 nucleotides are TGTGCCAGCAGTTTGGGGACTCCTAATGAGCAGTTCTTC. The full variable domain, its missing parts supplied by reference TRBV28 and TRBJ2-1, is DVKVTQSSRYLVKRTGEKVFLECVQDMDHENMFWYRQDPGLGLRLIYFSYDVKMKEKGDIPEGYSVSREKKERFSLILESASTNQTSMYLCASSLGTPNEQFFGPGTRLTVL.

The chain employs TRBV7-3 and TRBJ2-2; D is uncertain. Trimming stripped 1 base from V and 6 bases from J, with 9 bases between. The germline V gene encodes CDR1 SGHTA and CDR2 FQGTGA. This CDR3 has 14 amino acids. The CDR3: CASSLNSRAGELFF. In nucleotides, the CDR3 is TGTGCCAGCAGCTTAAACTCTCGCGCCGGGGAGCTGTTTTTT.

A single count supports this clone. The chain employs TRBV4-1 and TRBJ1-2; D call uncertain. Trimming cost V 3 bases and J 7 bases, with 15 bases left between them. This CDR3 contains 14 residues. Germline V gives CDR1 MGHRA, CDR2 YSYEKL. CDR3 region: CASSHSEVISGYTF. CDR3 sequence (DNA): TGCGCCAGCAGCCACTCCGAGGTGATTAGTGGCTACACCTTC.

The rearrangement links TRBV10-3 to TRBJ2-5, with TRBD2 matching 12 bases. V was pared by 0 bases and J by 5 bases, with 4 bases of the junction left unmatched. This CDR3 region has 16 residues. Germline loops: CDR1 ENHRY, CDR2 SYGVKD. CDR3 nucleotide sequence: TGTGCCATCAGTGAGTCAAAGGGACTAGCGGGCGAGACCCAGTACTTC. Translating gives CAISESKGLAGETQYF.